This T cell receptor (beta chain) came from a study of cytomegalovirus exposure and HLA in healthy donors. Broader study findings: Presence/absence analyses assumed roughly uniform sequencing depth across donors. As a later analysis showed, a missense DCLRE1C variant was linked to trimming of TCR beta V- and J-genes.

The germline V gene encodes CDR1 MNHNS and CDR2 SASEGT. V lost 6 bases and J lost 6, with 15 bases in between. This CDR3 region has 13 residues. With respect to this clone: The antigen remains undetermined.

In the PCR, 60 Vbeta and 13 Jbeta primers were used. The data were produced by immunoSEQ multiplex PCR, yet TCRdb's version contains in-frame clones alone and is incomplete. Here the sample spans around 180,000 clones, roughly 80% being singletons. The chain has TRBV6-1 and TRBJ2-7; D possibly corresponds to TRBD2 (6 bases). Specimen: PBMCs. This TCR was recovered from a woman in her thirties in good health and CMV-seropositive. The CDR3 is CASRREVSGEQYF. The CDR3, as DNA: TGTGCCAGCAGGAGGGAGGTATCGGGCGAGCAGTACTTC.